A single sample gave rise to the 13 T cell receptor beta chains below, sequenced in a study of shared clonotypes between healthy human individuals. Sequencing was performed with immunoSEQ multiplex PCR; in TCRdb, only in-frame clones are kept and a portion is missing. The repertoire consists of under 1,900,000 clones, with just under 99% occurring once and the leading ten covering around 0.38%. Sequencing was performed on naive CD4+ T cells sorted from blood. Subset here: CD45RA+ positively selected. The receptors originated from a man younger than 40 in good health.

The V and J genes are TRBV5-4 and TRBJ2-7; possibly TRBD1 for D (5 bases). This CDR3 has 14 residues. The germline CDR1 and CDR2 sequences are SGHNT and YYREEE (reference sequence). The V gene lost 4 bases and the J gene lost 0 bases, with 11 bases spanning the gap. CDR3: CASSLPDSSYEQYF. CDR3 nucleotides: TGTGCCAGCAGCCTGCCTGACAGCTCCTACGAGCAGTACTTC.

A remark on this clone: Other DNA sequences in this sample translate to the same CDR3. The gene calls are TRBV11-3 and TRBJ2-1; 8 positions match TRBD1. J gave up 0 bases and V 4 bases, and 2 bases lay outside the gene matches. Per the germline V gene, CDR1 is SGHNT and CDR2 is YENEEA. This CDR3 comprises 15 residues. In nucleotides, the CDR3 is TGTGCCAGCAGCTCAGGGACAGGCTCCTACAATGAGCAGTTCTTC. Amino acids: CASSSGTGSYNEQFF.

CDR3 sequence (DNA): TGTGCCAGCAGCTTAGCTGGGGCAGGCTATGGCTACACCTTC. It encodes CASSLAGAGYGYTF. The V gene is TRBV7-9, the J gene TRBJ1-2; possible D gene TRBD1, 5 bases. CDR3 length equals 14 residues. Germline V gives CDR1 SEHNR, CDR2 FQNEAQ (reference sequence). V was cut by 0 bases and J by 4 bases, with 9 bases left in between.

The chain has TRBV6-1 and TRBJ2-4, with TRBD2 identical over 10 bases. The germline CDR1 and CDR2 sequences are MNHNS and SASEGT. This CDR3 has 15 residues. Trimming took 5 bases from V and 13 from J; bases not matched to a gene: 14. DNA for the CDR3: TGTGCCAGCAGTCTACAAACTTTAGCGGGGGGAAACCAGTACTTC. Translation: CASSLQTLAGGNQYF.

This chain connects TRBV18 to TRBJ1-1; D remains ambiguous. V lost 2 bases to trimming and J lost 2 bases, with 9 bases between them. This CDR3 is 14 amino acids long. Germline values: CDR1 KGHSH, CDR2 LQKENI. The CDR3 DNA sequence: TGTGCCAGCTCACCAATCTGGGTAAACACTGAAGCTTTCTTT. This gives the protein CASSPIWVNTEAFF.

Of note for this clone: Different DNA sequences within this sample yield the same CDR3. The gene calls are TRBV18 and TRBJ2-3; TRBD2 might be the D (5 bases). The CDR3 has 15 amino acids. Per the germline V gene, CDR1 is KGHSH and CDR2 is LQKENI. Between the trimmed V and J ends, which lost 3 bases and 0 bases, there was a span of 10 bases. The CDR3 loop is CASSPRVPSTDTQYF. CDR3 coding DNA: TGTGCCAGCTCACCGAGGGTGCCTAGCACAGATACGCAGTATTTT.

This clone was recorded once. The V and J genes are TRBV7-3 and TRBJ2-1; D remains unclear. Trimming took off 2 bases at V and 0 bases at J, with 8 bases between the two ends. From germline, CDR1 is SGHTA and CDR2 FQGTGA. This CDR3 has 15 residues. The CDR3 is CASSLAASSYNEQFF. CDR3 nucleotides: TGTGCCAGCAGCTTAGCGGCGAGCTCCTACAATGAGCAGTTCTTC.

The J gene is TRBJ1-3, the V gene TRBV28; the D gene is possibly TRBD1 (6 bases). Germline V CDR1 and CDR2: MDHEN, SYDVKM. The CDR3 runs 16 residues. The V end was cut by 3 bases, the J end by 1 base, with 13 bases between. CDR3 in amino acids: CASSLGSGASGNTIYF. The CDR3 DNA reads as TGTGCCAGCAGTTTGGGATCGGGGGCTTCTGGAAACACCATATATTTT.

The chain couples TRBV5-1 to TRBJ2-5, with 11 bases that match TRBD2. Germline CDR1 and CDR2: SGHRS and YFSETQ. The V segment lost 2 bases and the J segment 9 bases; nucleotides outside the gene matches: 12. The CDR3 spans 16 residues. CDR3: CASSLPTSGTATAQYF. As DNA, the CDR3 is TGCGCCAGCAGCTTACCGACTAGCGGGACCGCCACGGCCCAGTACTTC. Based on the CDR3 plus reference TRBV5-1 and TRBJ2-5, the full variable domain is KAGVTQTPRYLIKTRGQQVTLSCSPISGHRSVSWYQQTPGQGLQFLFEYFSETQRNKGNFPGRFSGRQFSNSRSEMNVSTLELGDSALYLCASSLPTSGTATAQYFGPGTRLLVL.

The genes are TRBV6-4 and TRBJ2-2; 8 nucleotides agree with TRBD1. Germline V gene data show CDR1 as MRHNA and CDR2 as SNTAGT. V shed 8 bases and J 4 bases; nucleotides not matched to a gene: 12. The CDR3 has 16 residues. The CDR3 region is CASRKWAGGGTGELFF. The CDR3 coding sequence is TGTGCCAGCCGAAAATGGGCAGGGGGCGGCACCGGGGAGCTGTTTTTT.

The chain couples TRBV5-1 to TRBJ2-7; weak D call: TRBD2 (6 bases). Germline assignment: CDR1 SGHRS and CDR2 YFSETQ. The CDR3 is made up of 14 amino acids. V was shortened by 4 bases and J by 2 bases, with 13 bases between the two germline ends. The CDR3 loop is CASSAGPSAYEQYF. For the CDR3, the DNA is TGCGCCAGCAGCGCGGGACCATCGGCCTACGAGCAGTACTTC.

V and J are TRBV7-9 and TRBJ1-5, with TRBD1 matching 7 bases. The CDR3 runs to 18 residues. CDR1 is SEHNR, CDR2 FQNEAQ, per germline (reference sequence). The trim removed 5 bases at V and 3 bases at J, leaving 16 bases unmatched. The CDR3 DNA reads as TGTGCCAGCAGCCGGAATCCCGGGACAGACTTACACAATCAGCCCCAGCATTTT. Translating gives CASSRNPGTDLHNQPQHF.

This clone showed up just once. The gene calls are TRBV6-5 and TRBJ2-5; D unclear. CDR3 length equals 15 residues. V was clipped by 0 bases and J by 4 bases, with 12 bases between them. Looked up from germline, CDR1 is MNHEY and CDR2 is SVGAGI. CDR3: CASSYSVTPTETQYF. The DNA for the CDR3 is TGTGCCAGCAGTTACTCGGTCACACCAACAGAGACCCAGTACTTC.